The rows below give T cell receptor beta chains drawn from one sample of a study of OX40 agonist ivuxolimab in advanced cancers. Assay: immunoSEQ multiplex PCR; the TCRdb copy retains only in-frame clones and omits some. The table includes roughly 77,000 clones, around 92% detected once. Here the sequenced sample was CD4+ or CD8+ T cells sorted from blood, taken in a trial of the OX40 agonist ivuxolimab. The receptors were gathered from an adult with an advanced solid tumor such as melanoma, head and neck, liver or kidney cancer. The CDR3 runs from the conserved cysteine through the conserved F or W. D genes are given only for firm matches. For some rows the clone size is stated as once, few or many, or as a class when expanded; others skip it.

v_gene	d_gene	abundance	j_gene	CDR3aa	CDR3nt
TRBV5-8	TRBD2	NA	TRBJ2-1	CASRLALAVEQFF	TGTGCCAGCAGATTGGCGCTAGCGGTTGAGCAGTTCTTC
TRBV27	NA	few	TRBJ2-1	CASSFGSYNEQFF	TGTGCCAGCAGTTTCGGAAGTTACAATGAGCAGTTCTTC
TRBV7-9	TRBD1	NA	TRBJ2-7	CASSFPDRGSPHEQYF	TGTGCCAGCAGCTTTCCTGACAGGGGGTCCCCCCATGAGCAGTACTTC
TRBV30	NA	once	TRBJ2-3	CASGWGTNTDTQYF	TGTGCCTCAGGCTGGGGGACAAACACAGATACGCAGTATTTT
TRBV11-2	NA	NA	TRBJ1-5	CASSLTVMNQPQHF	TGTGCCAGCAGCTTAACAGTTATGAATCAGCCCCAGCATTTT
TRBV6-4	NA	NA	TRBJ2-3	CASSPDQESTDTQYF	TGTGCCAGCAGTCCCGATCAGGAAAGCACAGATACGCAGTATTTT
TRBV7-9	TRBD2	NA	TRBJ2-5	CASSLERGGAEETQYF	TGTGCCAGCAGCTTAGAGCGGGGGGGCGCCGAAGAGACCCAGTACTTC
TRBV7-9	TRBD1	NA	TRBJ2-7	CASTGTVIYEQYF	TGTGCCAGCACCGGGACAGTTATCTACGAGCAGTACTTC
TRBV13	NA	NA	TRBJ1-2	CASSLGKAGVGGYTF	TGTGCCAGCAGCTTAGGCAAAGCGGGGGTCGGCGGCTACACCTTC
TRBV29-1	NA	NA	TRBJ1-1	CSVAGVTDNTEAFF	TGCAGCGTTGCAGGAGTGACAGATAACACTGAAGCTTTCTTT
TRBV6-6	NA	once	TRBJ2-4	CASTRASDKNIQYF	TGTGCCAGCACCAGGGCTAGCGACAAAAACATTCAGTACTTC
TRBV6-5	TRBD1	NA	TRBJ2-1	CASSQDRGSYNEQFF	TGTGCCAGCAGCCAGGACAGGGGTTCTTACAATGAGCAGTTCTTC
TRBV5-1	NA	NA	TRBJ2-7	CASSLAPGEQYF	TGCGCCAGCAGCTTGGCGCCTGGCGAGCAGTACTTC
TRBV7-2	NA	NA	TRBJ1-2	CASRPNSFTNYGYTF	TGTGCCAGCAGACCCAACAGCTTCACTAACTATGGCTACACCTTC
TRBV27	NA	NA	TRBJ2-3	CASRIGTRHTDTQYF	TGTGCCAGCCGTATAGGGACCAGACACACAGATACGCAGTATTTT
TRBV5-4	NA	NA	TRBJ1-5	CASSLGGGNQPQHF	TGTGCCAGCAGCTTGGGAGGGGGCAATCAGCCCCAGCATTTT
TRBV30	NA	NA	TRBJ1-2	CAWRRPSDYGYTF	TGTGCCTGGAGACGACCCTCGGACTATGGCTACACCTTC
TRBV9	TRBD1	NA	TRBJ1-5	CASSPGQGMDSWSQHF	TGTGCCAGCAGCCCAGGACAGGGAATGGATAGTTGGTCCCAGCATTTT
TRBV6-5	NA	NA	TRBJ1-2	CASSYNRLDYGYTF	TGTGCCAGCAGTTACAACAGGCTCGACTATGGCTACACCTTC
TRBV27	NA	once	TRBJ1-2	CASSPTRGNYGYTF	TGTGCCAGCAGCCCTACTCGGGGTAACTATGGCTACACCTTC
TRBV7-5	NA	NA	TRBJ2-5	CVRSLAPRKETQYF	TGTGTCAGAAGCTTAGCCCCTAGAAAAGAGACCCAGTACTTC
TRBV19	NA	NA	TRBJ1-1	CASSIAGGNTEAFF	TGTGCCAGTAGTATAGCCGGGGGGAACACTGAAGCTTTCTTT
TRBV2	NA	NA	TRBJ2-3	CASSEAGARTDTQYF	TGTGCCAGCAGTGAGGCGGGGGCGCGAACAGATACGCAGTATTTT
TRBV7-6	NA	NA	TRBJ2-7	CASSCGQIRTYEQYF	TGTGCCAGCAGCTGCGGACAGATCCGAACCTACGAGCAGTACTTC
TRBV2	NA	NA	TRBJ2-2	CASSPILGGANTGELFF	TGTGCCAGCAGCCCCATTCTTGGGGGGGCTAACACCGGGGAGCTGTTTTTT
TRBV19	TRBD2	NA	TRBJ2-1	CATLAAGVFNEQFF	TGTGCCACTCTGGCAGCGGGGGTTTTTAATGAGCAGTTCTTC
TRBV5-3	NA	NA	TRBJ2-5	CARSLDREETQYF	TGTGCCAGAAGCTTGGACAGGGAAGAGACCCAGTACTTC
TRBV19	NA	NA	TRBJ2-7	CASNQQKGSSYEQYF	TGTGCCAGTAATCAGCAGAAGGGCAGCTCCTACGAGCAGTACTTC
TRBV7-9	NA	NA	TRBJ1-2	CASSLDYGYTF	TGTGCCAGCAGCTTGGACTATGGCTACACCTTC
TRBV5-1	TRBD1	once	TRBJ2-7	CASRGQGPYEQYF	TGCGCCAGCAGGGGACAGGGCCCCTACGAGCAGTACTTC
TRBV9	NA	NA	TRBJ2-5	CASSVYDGVPETQYF	TGTGCCAGCAGCGTATATGACGGGGTACCAGAGACCCAGTACTTC
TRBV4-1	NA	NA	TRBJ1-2	CASSQERITNYGYTF	TGCGCCAGCAGCCAAGAACGGATAACTAACTATGGCTACACCTTC
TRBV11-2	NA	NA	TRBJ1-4	CASSLRGTTNEKLFF	TGTGCCAGCAGCTTACGCGGGACAACTAATGAAAAACTGTTTTTT
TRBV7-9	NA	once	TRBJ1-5	CASSLEDSNQPQHF	TGTGCCAGCAGCTTAGAGGACAGTAATCAGCCCCAGCATTTT
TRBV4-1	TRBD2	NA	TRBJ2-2	CASSQGPSGNTGELFF	TGCGCCAGCAGCCAAGGCCCTAGCGGGAACACCGGGGAGCTGTTTTTT
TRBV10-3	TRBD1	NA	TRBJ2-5	CAISDRGQETQYF	TGTGCCATCAGCGACAGGGGCCAAGAGACCCAGTACTTC
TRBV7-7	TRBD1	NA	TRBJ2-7	CASSLEGQGYEQYF	TGTGCCAGCAGCTTAGAGGGACAGGGGTACGAGCAGTACTTC
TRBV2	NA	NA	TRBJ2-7	CASSQTGSYEQYF	TGTGCCAGCAGTCAGACAGGATCCTACGAGCAGTACTTC
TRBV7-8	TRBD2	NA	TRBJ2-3	CASSSPPSGGALDTQYF	TGTGCCAGCAGCTCCCCTCCTAGCGGGGGGGCCCTAGATACGCAGTATTTT
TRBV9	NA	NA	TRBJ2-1	CASSVNNEQFF	TGTGCCAGCAGCGTAAACAATGAGCAGTTCTTC
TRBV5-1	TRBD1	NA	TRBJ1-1	CASSLWTGEMNTEAFF	TGCGCCAGCAGCCTATGGACAGGGGAGATGAACACTGAAGCTTTCTTT
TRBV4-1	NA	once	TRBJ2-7	CASSASVSHEQYF	TGCGCCAGCTCGGCTAGCGTGTCCCACGAGCAGTACTTC
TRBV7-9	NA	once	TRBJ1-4	CASSFQTSGTNEKLFF	TGTGCCAGCAGCTTCCAGACGAGTGGAACTAATGAAAAACTGTTTTTT
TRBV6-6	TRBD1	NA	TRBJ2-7	CASSPQGVVYEQYF	TGTGCCAGCAGTCCACAGGGGGTCGTCTACGAGCAGTACTTC
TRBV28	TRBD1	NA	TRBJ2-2	CASSLTGGLDGELFF	TGTGCCAGCAGTTTAACAGGGGGCTTAGACGGGGAGCTGTTTTTT
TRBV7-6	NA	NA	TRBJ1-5	CASSSEQAGSNQPQHF	TGTGCCAGCAGCTCCGAGCAGGCAGGAAGCAATCAGCCCCAGCATTTT
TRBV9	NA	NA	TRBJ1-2	CASSVGGGIGRGYTF	TGTGCCAGCAGCGTAGGCGGAGGAATCGGTCGTGGCTACACCTTC
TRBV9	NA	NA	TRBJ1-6	CASSAGGDLSPLHF	TGTGCCAGCAGCGCCGGTGGGGATCTATCACCCCTCCACTTT
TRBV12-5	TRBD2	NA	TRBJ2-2	CASGLGTSVNTGELFF	TGTGCTAGTGGTTTGGGGACTAGCGTCAACACCGGGGAGCTGTTTTTT
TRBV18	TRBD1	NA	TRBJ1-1	CASSEDRVTEAFF	TGTGCCAGCTCCGAGGACAGGGTTACTGAAGCTTTCTTT
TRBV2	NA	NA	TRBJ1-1	CASISGGPAFF	TGTGCCAGCATATCGGGGGGGCCTGCTTTCTTT
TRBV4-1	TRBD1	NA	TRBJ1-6	CASSELPPGQGYNSPLHF	TGCGCCAGCAGCGAACTTCCACCGGGACAGGGGTATAATTCACCCCTCCACTTT
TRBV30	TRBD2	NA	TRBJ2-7	CAWSVGVAGAREQYF	TGTGCCTGGAGTGTAGGGGTAGCGGGGGCACGGGAGCAGTACTTC
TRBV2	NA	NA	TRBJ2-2	CASRTLASTGELFF	TGTGCCAGCAGAACCCTCGCGTCCACCGGGGAGCTGTTTTTT